Presented here are 21 T cell receptor beta chains from one specimen sequenced in a study of T cell repertoires in cytomegalovirus infection (dated by TCRdb to about 2019). Their antigens remain unidentified. This specimen's treatment or condition label, per the study, means: in vitro stimulation with specific CMV peptide epitopes to enrich CMV-specific T cells. These reads were obtained on an Illumina HiSeq 1500. The public reads were reprocessed in TCRdb via fastp at Q25 and MiXCR, keeping in-frame beta chains. Rows are combined by CDR3 protein, so each entry shows the most common genes and DNA. Here the sample has approximately 110,000 distinct CDR3 sequences; 42% occur a single time. The ten largest clones represent about three quarters of the sample. The source material was CD8+ T cells from cultured PBMCs, sampled from culture after CMV antigen stimulation. The origin of the receptors is a human donor in good health (CMV status not recorded). Some clones in this sample may be carry-over from other donors' samples.

This chain uses TRBV4-1 with TRBJ1-1, with D maybe TRBD1 (6 bases). V was cut by 4 bases and J by 3 bases, with 12 bases left in between. Germline assignment: CDR1 MGHRA and CDR2 YSYEKL. This CDR3 comprises 14 residues. CDR3 in DNA: TGCGCCAGCAGCCCTGGGGAGGGGGACACTGAAGCTTTCTTT. This gives the protein CASSPGEGDTEAFF.

The V and J genes are TRBV11-2 and TRBJ2-4; unclear D gene. Germline loops: CDR1 SGHAT, CDR2 FQNNGV. The CDR3 sequence is 18 residues long. V dropped 2 bases and J dropped 3 bases, with 20 bases sitting between them. The CDR3 nucleotides read TGTGCCAGCAGCTTAAATGCCCCCGGTTCGAGTTACAAAAACATTCAGTACTTC. Translation gives CASSLNAPGSSYKNIQYF.

The CDR3 protein is CASSLNRVDYGYTF. The DNA for the CDR3 is TGTGCCAGCAGTTTAAACAGGGTTGACTATGGCTACACCTTC. The J gene is TRBJ1-2, the V gene TRBV12-3 or TRBV12-4; maybe TRBD1 (6 bases). This CDR3 is 14 amino acids long. Trimming shortened V by 2 bases and J by 3 bases, and 10 bases separated the two germline ends.

The chain joins TRBV28 to TRBJ2-2, with TRBD2 as a possible D gene (7 bases). With 4 bases removed from V and 6 bases from J, the gap between germline ends came to 12 bases. Germline CDR1 and CDR2: MDHEN and SYDVKM. This CDR3 is 14 amino acids long. The CDR3: CASSWGGVAGELFF. Written as DNA, the CDR3 is TGTGCCAGCAGTTGGGGGGGCGTGGCCGGGGAGCTGTTTTTT.

The V call is TRBV9, the J call TRBJ2-1; 10 nucleotides line up with TRBD2. Trimming took 0 bases from V and 3 from J; bases not matched to a gene: 3. The CDR3 runs 16 residues. Germline V lookup: CDR1 SGDLS, CDR2 YYNGEE. The CDR3 DNA follows: TGTGCCAGCAGCGTAGTTCTAGCGGGGGACTACAATGAGCAGTTCTTC. It encodes CASSVVLAGDYNEQFF.

The J gene is TRBJ1-1, the V gene TRBV19; D unresolved. Germline V CDR1 and CDR2: LNHDA, SQIVND (reference sequence). Deletions cut 3 bases from V and 1 base from J, with 9 bases between. The CDR3 has 14 residues. CDR3 loop: CASSIKGPNTEAFF. The CDR3 DNA is TGTGCCAGTAGTATCAAGGGCCCGAACACTGAAGCTTTCTTT.

V and J are TRBV20-1 and TRBJ2-2, with TRBD2 matching 9 bases. This CDR3 has 15 residues. V lost 1 base, J lost 1 base, and 1 base stayed unmatched. In germline, CDR1 is DFQATT, CDR2 SNEGSKA (reference sequence). The CDR3 DNA follows: TGCAGTGCTAGAGTAGCGGGGGAGAACACCGGGGAGCTGTTTTTT. Protein sequence: CSARVAGENTGELFF.

This clonotype was recorded a few times. The chain uses TRBV4-1 and TRBJ1-5; unclear D gene. Trimming removed 1 base from V and 1 base from J, with 8 bases in between. Germline-derived CDR1 and CDR2 are MGHRA and YSYEKL. This CDR3 has 15 amino acids. CDR3: CASSQVVGSNQPQHF. DNA for the CDR3: TGCGCCAGCAGCCAAGTCGTGGGGAGCAATCAGCCCCAGCATTTT.

The rearrangement uses TRBV15 and TRBJ1-6; D call uncertain. CDR1 is LNHNV, CDR2 YYDKDF, per germline (reference sequence). V lost 0 bases to trimming and J lost 5 bases, with 5 bases between them. This CDR3 has 14 residues. The CDR3 is CATSRDIDNSPLHF. Here the CDR3 DNA reads TGTGCCACCAGCAGAGACATAGATAATTCACCCCTCCACTTT.

This chain connects TRBV28 to TRBJ2-7, with 8 bases lining up with TRBD1. CDR1 MDHEN and CDR2 SYDVKM come from the germline V gene. V was clipped by 3 bases and J by 6 bases; unmatched bases: 13. The CDR3 is 16 residues long. This CDR3 is CASSFPPGQGAGEQYF. The CDR3 nucleotides read TGTGCCAGCAGTTTCCCCCCTGGGCAGGGGGCGGGCGAGCAGTACTTC.

This chain links TRBV7-9 with TRBJ2-3; D might be TRBD2 (6 bases). Trimming cost V 3 bases and J 1 base, with 11 bases left between them. This CDR3 contains 15 residues. Germline V gene sequence: CDR1 SEHNR, CDR2 FQNEAQ (reference sequence). CDR3 residues: CASSFRRGCTDTQYF. CDR3 in DNA: TGTGCCAGCAGCTTTCGGCGGGGCTGCACAGATACGCAGTATTTT.

In the case of this clonotype: One end of the junction varies from germline; a read error may be responsible. The chain employs TRBV4-1 and TRBJ2-7; 12 bases line up with TRBD2. CDR1 is MGHRA, CDR2 YSYEKL, per germline. This CDR3 spans 15 amino acids. The CDR3 DNA sequence: TGCGCCAGCAGCCAAGTGACTAGCGGGGGCTACGAGCAGCACTTC. Protein sequence: CASSQVTSGGYEQHF.

The chain employs TRBV6-5 and TRBJ2-3, with TRBD1 identical over 11 bases. The junction had 6 bases not matched to a gene; V was cut back by 2 bases and J by 2 bases. From germline, CDR1 is MNHEY and CDR2 SVGAGI. This CDR3 spans 17 amino acids. This CDR3 reads CASSYLGTGGSTDTQYF. CDR3 sequence (DNA): TGTGCCAGCAGTTACCTTGGGACAGGGGGTTCCACAGATACGCAGTATTTT.

This chain connects TRBV5-4 to TRBJ2-7; 10 bases line up with TRBD1. This CDR3 has 14 residues. Looked up from germline, CDR1 is SGHNT and CDR2 is YYREEE (reference sequence). V shed 4 bases and J 3 bases; nucleotides not matched to a gene: 4. CDR3 sequence reads: CASSGGDRGYEQYF. Written as DNA, the CDR3 is TGTGCCAGCAGCGGGGGGGACAGGGGCTACGAGCAGTACTTC.

V gene TRBV27 combines with J gene TRBJ2-5; 7 bases fit TRBD2. This CDR3 is 14 amino acids long. Trimming at V came to 6 bases and at J to 2 bases, leaving 6 bases not matched to a gene. From germline, CDR1 is MNHEY and CDR2 SMNVEV (reference sequence). In nucleotides, the CDR3 is TGTGCCAGCAGATCTGAACTAGCGCAAGAGACCCAGTACTTC. Residues: CASRSELAQETQYF.

The chain uses TRBV27 and TRBJ2-3, with a weak D call TRBD1 (6 bases). Germline V gives CDR1 MNHEY, CDR2 SMNVEV (reference sequence). The CDR3 runs 14 residues. Between the trimmed V and J ends, which lost 4 bases and 6 bases, there was a span of 14 bases. The CDR3 spells CASSSRQAPDTQYF. CDR3 DNA sequence: TGTGCCAGCAGTTCAAGACAGGCCCCCGATACGCAGTATTTT.

This rearrangement joins TRBV6-1 to TRBJ1-1; D is possibly TRBD1 (5 bases). The CDR3 totals 15 residues. Germline V gene data show CDR1 as MNHNS and CDR2 as SASEGT. Trimming took 5 bases from V and 0 from J, leaving 13 bases between them. The CDR3 is CASSPSGVMNTEAFF. CDR3 in DNA: TGTGCCAGCAGTCCCTCGGGGGTGATGAACACTGAAGCTTTCTTT.

This clonotype was seen a few times. The chain couples TRBV28 to TRBJ1-2; no firm D call. The CDR3 consists of 15 residues. The V end lost 3 bases, the J end lost 8 bases, and 19 bases lay between the germline ends. The germline gives CDR1 MDHEN, CDR2 SYDVKM. As DNA, the CDR3 is TGTGCCAGCAGTTTTTTGAGCAGCGGGGTGGGAGGCTACACCTTC. Amino acid sequence: CASSFLSSGVGGYTF.

The chain carries TRBV7-6 and TRBJ2-7; the match to TRBD1 covers 10 bases. This CDR3 spans 15 amino acids. V was clipped by 3 bases and J by 3 bases; unmatched bases: 5. In germline, CDR1 is SGHVS, CDR2 FNYEAQ. Here the CDR3 reads CASSFAGTGDYEQYF. CDR3 nucleotide sequence: TGTGCCAGCAGCTTTGCCGGGACAGGGGACTACGAGCAGTACTTC.

This chain joins TRBV7-3 and TRBJ2-7; unclear D gene. Germline V gene data show CDR1 as SGHTA and CDR2 as FQGTGA. This CDR3 comprises 13 residues. V was trimmed by 2 bases and J by 7 bases, leaving 12 bases between them. CDR3 loop: CASSLGAVGEQYF. DNA of the CDR3: TGTGCCAGCAGCTTAGGCGCCGTTGGGGAGCAGTACTTC.

The chain is built from TRBV6-1 and TRBJ1-2; the D is unclear. CDR3 length equals 14 residues. Trimming shortened V by 7 bases and J by 3 bases, and 15 bases separated the two germline ends. Germline values: CDR1 MNHNS, CDR2 SASEGT. The CDR3 nucleotides read TGTGCCAGCACCAACCCCGGGCGGGACTATGGCTACACCTTC. Amino acid sequence: CASTNPGRDYGYTF.